The clone carrying this T cell receptor (beta chain) appeared many times. Amplified regions were TCR beta CDR3 sequences from RNA transcripts. HTBI primers were employed in a first-round RT-PCR of the TCR CDR3. TCRdb fed the multiplex PCR reads into MiXCR, producing one record per CDR3 protein. In the table there are around 350,000 distinct CDR3 sequences, roughly 13% of which are singletons. The CDR3 contains 13 residues. With V trimmed by 3 bases and J by 3 bases, 3 bases remained unmatched. The germline V gene has CDR1 SGHRS and CDR2 YFSETQ. These data come from a study of T cells in Graves' hyperthyroidism and ophthalmopathy.

The receptor comes from a woman younger than 30 with Graves' hyperthyroidism. V usage is TRBV5-1 and J usage is TRBJ2-7, with 7 bases lining up with TRBD1. Sequenced sample: blood. The CDR3 region has the DNA TGCGCCAGCAGCTCGACAGGGAGCTACGAGCAGTACTTC. Protein: CASSSTGSYEQYF.